Below, 11 T cell receptor beta chains from the same sample are listed, as sequenced in a study of identical twins. Each CDR3 protein is one row after TCRdb ran MiXCR on the 5' RACE reads. Of some 630,000 distinct CDR3 sequences listed, 7% to 7.5% are singletons. The same sample was also studied in work on yellow fever vaccine responses in identical twins.

Sequencing was carried out using PBMCs. Receptors were obtained from a woman aged 18-29 years in good health.

The chain has TRBV9 and TRBJ2-5; possibly TRBD2 for D (5 bases). Trimming left V 0 bases short and J 4 bases short, with 10 bases between. Germline V CDR1 and CDR2: SGDLS, YYNGEE. The length of the CDR3 is 14 residues. The CDR3 here is CASSVEDTRETQYF. The CDR3 DNA reads TGTGCCAGCAGCGTAGAAGACACTAGAGAGACCCAGTACTTC.

This clonotype was seen a handful of times. The chain has TRBV19 and TRBJ1-1; D gene unclear. Trimming took 4 bases from V and 0 from J, leaving 6 bases between them. CDR3 size: 13 residues. The germline CDR1 and CDR2 sequences are LNHDA and SQIVND (reference sequence). The CDR3, as DNA: TGTGCCAGTAGTACCGACATGAACACTGAAGCTTTCTTT. Protein: CASSTDMNTEAFF.

This clonotype has only a few counts. The chain combines TRBV27 with TRBJ2-3; 9 bases are a match to TRBD1. After removal of 0 bases from V and 2 bases from J, the junction contained 6 bases not matched to a gene. CDR3 length: 17 amino acids. Looked up from germline, CDR1 is MNHEY and CDR2 is SMNVEV (reference sequence). For the CDR3, the DNA is TGTGCCAGCAGTTTATCCGCCGGGACAGGGATCACAGATACGCAGTATTTT. Translating it yields CASSLSAGTGITDTQYF.

The table lists this clonotype with many counts. The rearrangement uses TRBV12-5 and TRBJ2-1, with no clear D. There are 11 residues in the CDR3. CDR1 LGHNT and CDR2 FRNRAP come from the germline V gene. Trimming took 4 bases from V and 7 from J, leaving 5 bases between them. The CDR3 is CASGWGNEQFF. The CDR3, as DNA: TGTGCTAGTGGTTGGGGTAATGAGCAGTTCTTC.

This clonotype was counted many times. The genes are TRBV5-1 and TRBJ1-1; D unresolved. Trimming took 5 bases from V and 1 from J, leaving 9 bases between them. Germline CDR1 is SGHRS and CDR2 is YFSETQ. This CDR3 region has 13 residues. CDR3 sequence: CASRFGENTEAFF. Here the CDR3 DNA reads TGCGCCAGCAGATTTGGGGAGAACACTGAAGCTTTCTTT.

This clonotype was observed at least ten times. V usage is TRBV16 and J usage is TRBJ2-5, with D tentatively TRBD2 (6 bases). Trimming took 4 bases from V and 5 from J, leaving 11 bases between them. This CDR3 is built from 13 residues. Germline V gene lookup returns CDR1 KGHSY and CDR2 FQNENV. CDR3 DNA: TGTGCCAGCAGCCTCAGGGAGGAGGAGACCCAGTACTTC. Its translation: CASSLREEETQYF.

This sequence joins TRBV2 and TRBJ2-1, with 13 nucleotides matching TRBD2. Germline V lookup: CDR1 SNHLY, CDR2 FYNNEI. The CDR3 consists of 18 residues. Trimming removed 6 bases from V and 1 base from J; junction bases left unmatched: 9. This CDR3 is CASSGGGLAGKSYNEQFF. The CDR3 nucleotides read TGTGCCAGCAGCGGGGGGGGACTAGCGGGGAAGTCCTACAATGAGCAGTTCTTC. The full variable domain, its missing parts supplied by reference TRBV2 and TRBJ2-1, is EPEVTQTPSHQVTQMGQEVILRCVPISNHLYFYWYRQILGQKVEFLVSFYNNEISEKSEIFDDQFSVERPDGSNFTLKIRSTKLEDSAMYFCASSGGGLAGKSYNEQFFGPGTRLTVL.

CDR3 nucleotides: TGTGCCAGCAGCTTCCCCGGGGGCACCTATGGCTACACCTTC. This sequence encodes CASSFPGGTYGYTF. The chain uses TRBV7-9 and TRBJ1-2, with TRBD1 as a possible D gene (6 bases). Trimming stripped 3 bases from V and 4 bases from J, with 12 bases between. CDR1 and CDR2 (germline): SEHNR, FQNEAQ (reference sequence). This CDR3 contains 14 residues.

The sample holds many counts of this clonotype. A junction boundary mismatches the germline segment, possibly from a read error. The chain links TRBV12-3 or TRBV12-4 to TRBJ2-1; a weak D match, TRBD1 (6 bases). The CDR3 totals 14 residues. CDR3 sequence reads: CATSSWGPYNEQFF. For the CDR3, the DNA is TGTGCCACCAGTTCATGGGGGCCCTACAATGAGCAGTTCTTC.

This clonotype was detected ten times or more. This rearrangement joins TRBV20-1 to TRBJ2-3; 11 positions agree with TRBD2. The CDR3 sequence is 15 residues long. Trimming took 2 bases from V and 5 from J; bases not matched to a gene: 6. Germline CDR1 and CDR2: DFQATT and SNEGSKA (reference sequence). For the CDR3, the DNA is TGCAGTGCTAGACTCACTAGCGGGGGCGAAGATACGCAGTATTTT. Translated, it gives CSARLTSGGEDTQYF.

This clonotype was found a few times. V and J are TRBV12-3 or TRBV12-4 and TRBJ1-5; maybe TRBD1 (5 bases). CDR3 size: 15 residues. Trimming left V 5 bases short and J 1 base short, with 12 bases between. The CDR3 DNA sequence: TGTGCCAGCAGTCTCCGGAGGACAAGCAATCAGCCCCAGCATTTT. It codes for CASSLRRTSNQPQHF.